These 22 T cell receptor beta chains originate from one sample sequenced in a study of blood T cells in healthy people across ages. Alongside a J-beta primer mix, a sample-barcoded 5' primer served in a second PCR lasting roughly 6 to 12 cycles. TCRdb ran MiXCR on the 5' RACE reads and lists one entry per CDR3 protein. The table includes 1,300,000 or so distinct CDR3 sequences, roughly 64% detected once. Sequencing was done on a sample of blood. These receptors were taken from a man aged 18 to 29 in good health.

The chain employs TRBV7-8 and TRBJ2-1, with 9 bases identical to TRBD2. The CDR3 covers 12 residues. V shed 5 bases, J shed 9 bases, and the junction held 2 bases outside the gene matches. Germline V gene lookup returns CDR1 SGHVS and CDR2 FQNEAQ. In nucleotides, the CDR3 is TGTGCCAGCAGCCCTAGCGGGGCTGAGCAGTTCTTC. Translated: CASSPSGAEQFF.

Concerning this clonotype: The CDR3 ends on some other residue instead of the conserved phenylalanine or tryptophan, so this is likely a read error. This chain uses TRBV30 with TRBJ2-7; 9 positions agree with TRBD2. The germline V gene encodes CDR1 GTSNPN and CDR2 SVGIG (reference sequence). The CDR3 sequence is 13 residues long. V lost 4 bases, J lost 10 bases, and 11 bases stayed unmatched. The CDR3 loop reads CAWNGAGGSFQYL. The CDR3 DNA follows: TGTGCCTGGAATGGGGCGGGGGGGTCCTTTCAGTACCTC.

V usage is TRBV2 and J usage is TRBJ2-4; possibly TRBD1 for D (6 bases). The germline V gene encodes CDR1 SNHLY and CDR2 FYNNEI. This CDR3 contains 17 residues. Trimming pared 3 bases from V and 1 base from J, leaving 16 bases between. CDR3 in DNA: TGTGCCAGCAGTGACCCGAACCTCCAGGGGGCCAAAAACATTCAGTACTTC. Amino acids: CASSDPNLQGAKNIQYF.

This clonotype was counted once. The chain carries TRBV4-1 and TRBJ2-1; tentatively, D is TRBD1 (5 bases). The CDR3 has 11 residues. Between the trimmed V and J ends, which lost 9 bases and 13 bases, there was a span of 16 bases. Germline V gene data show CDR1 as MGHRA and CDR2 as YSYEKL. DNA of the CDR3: TGCGCCAGTGGACAACCTCATCGCCAGTTCTTC. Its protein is CASGQPHRQFF.

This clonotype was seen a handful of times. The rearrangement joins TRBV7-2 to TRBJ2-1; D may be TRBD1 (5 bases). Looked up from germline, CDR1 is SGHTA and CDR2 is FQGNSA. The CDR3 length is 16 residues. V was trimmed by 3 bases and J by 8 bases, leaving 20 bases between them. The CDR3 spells CASSFPVGRSIHEQFF. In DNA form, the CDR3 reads TGTGCCAGCAGCTTTCCCGTGGGGCGCAGTATCCATGAGCAGTTCTTC.

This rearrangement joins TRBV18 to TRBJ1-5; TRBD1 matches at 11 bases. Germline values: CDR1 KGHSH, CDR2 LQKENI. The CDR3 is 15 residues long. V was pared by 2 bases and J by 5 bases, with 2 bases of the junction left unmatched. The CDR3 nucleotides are TGTGCCAGCTCACCAGGGACAGGGGGTTATCAGCCCCAGCATTTT. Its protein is CASSPGTGGYQPQHF.

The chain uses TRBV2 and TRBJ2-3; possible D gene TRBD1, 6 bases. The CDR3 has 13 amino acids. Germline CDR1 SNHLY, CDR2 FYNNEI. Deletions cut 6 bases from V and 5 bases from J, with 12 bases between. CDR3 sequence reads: CASRREGGDTQYF. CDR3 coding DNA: TGTGCCAGCAGGAGGGAAGGGGGAGATACGCAGTATTTT.

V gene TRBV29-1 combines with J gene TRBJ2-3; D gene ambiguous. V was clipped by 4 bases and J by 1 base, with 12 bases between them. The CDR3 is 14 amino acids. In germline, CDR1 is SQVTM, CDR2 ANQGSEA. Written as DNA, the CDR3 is TGCAGCGTTGGAGGTCCAGGAGGCACAGATACGCAGTATTTT. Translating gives CSVGGPGGTDTQYF.

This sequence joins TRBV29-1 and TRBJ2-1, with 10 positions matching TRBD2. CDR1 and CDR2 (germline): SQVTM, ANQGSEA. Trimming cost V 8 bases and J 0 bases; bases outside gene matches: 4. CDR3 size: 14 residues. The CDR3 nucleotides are TGCAGCAAATCTAGCGGGAGCTCCTACAATGAGCAGTTCTTC. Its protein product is CSKSSGSSYNEQFF.

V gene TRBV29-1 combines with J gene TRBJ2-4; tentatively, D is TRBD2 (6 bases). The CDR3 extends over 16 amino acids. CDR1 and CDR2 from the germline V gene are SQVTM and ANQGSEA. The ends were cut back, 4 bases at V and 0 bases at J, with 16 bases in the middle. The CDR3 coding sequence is TGCAGCGTTGTGCCTACTAGCCAGCAAGCCAAAAACATTCAGTACTTC. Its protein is CSVVPTSQQAKNIQYF.

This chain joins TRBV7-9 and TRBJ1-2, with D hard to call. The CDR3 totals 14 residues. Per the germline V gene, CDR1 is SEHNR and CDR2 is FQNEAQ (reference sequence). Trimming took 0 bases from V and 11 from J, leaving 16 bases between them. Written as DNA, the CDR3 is TGTGCCAGCAGCTTAGCTCAGGCGGCAGCTCTATACACCTTC. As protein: CASSLAQAAALYTF.

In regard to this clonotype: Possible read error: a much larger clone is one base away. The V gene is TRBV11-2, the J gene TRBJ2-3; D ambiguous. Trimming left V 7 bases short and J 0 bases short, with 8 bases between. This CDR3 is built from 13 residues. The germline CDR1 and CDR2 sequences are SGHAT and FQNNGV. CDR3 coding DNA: TGTGCCAGCACCTGGGGTAGCACAGATACGCAGTATTTT. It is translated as CASTWGSTDTQYF.

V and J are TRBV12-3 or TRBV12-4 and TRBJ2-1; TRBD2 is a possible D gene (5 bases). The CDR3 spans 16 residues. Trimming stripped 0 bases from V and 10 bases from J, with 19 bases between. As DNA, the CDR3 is TGTGCCAGCAGTTTAGCGCCCAAAGAGATCGGAGGCGAGCAGTTCTTC. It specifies CASSLAPKEIGGEQFF.

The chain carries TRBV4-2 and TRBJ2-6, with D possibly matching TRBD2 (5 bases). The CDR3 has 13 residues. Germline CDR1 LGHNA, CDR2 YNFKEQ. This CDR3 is CASVASGANVLTF. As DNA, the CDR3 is TGTGCTAGCGTGGCCTCTGGGGCCAACGTCCTGACTTTC.

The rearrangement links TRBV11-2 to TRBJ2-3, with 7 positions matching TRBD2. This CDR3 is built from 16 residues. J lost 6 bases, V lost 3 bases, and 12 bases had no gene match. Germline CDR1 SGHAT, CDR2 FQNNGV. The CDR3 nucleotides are TGTGCCAGCAGCTTCGGGGGGTATAATATTTTGGATACGCAGTATTTT. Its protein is CASSFGGYNILDTQYF.

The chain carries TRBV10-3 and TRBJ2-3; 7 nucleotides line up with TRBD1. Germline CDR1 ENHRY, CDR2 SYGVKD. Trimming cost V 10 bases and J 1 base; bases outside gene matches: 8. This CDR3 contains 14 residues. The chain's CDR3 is CATTRGQGTDTQYF. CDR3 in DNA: TGTGCCACCACAAGGGGGCAGGGCACAGATACGCAGTATTTT.

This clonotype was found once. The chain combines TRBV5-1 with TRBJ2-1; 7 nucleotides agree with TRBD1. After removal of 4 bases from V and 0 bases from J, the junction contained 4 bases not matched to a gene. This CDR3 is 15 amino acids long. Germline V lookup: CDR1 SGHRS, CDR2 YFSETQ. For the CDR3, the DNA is TGCGCCAGCAGCGATGGGACAGACTCCTACAATGAGCAGTTCTTC. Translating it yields CASSDGTDSYNEQFF. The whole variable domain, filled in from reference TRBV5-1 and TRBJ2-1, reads KAGVTQTPRYLIKTRGQQVTLSCSPISGHRSVSWYQQTPGQGLQFLFEYFSETQRNKGNFPGRFSGRQFSNSRSEMNVSTLELGDSALYLCASSDGTDSYNEQFFGPGTRLTVL.

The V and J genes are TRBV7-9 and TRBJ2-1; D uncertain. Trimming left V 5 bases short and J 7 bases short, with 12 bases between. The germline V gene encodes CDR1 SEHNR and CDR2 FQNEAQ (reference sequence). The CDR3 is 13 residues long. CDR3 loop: CASSPSLRNEQFF. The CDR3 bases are TGTGCCAGCAGCCCGTCCCTTAGGAATGAGCAGTTCTTC. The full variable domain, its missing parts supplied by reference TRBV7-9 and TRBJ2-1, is DTGVSQNPRHKITKRGQNVTFRCDPISEHNRLYWYRQTLGQGPEFLTYFQNEAQLEKSRLLSDRFSAERPKGSFSTLEIQRTEQGDSAMYLCASSPSLRNEQFFGPGTRLTVL.

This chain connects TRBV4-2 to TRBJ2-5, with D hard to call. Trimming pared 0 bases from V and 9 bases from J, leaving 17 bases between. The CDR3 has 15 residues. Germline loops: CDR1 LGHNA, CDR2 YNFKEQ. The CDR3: CASSQDSTDFGAQYF. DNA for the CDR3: TGTGCCAGCAGCCAAGATAGCACAGACTTTGGGGCCCAGTACTTC.

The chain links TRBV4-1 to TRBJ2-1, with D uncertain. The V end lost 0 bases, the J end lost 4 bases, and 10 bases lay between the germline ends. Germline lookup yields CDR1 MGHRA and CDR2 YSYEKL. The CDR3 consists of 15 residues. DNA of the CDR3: TGCGCCAGCAGCCAAGATGGGTCAGATTACAATGAGCAGTTCTTC. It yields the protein CASSQDGSDYNEQFF.

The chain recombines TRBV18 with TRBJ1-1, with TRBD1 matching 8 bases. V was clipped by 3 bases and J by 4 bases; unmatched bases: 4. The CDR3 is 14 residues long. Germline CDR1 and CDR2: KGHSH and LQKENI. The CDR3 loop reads CASSPQTGVTEAFF. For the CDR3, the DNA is TGTGCCAGCTCACCTCAGACAGGGGTCACTGAAGCTTTCTTT.

The CDR3 reads CASAPPNPGNTIYF. CDR3 in DNA: TGTGCCAGCGCCCCTCCCAATCCTGGAAACACCATATATTTT. The chain recombines TRBV12-3 or TRBV12-4 with TRBJ1-3; the D is unclear. This CDR3 is built from 14 residues. The V end was cut by 8 bases, the J end by 2 bases, with 13 bases between.